The subject of this entry is one T cell receptor (beta chain). There are a few counts of this clonotype. Its antigen is not yet known. Per-base qualities were not stored, and no clone one base away is much larger. The data originate from a study of early T cells in non-severe SARS-CoV-2 infection (dated by TCRdb to the early 2020s). At the level of the whole study: TCR sequencing used bulk RNA from unsorted whole blood, so alpha and beta chains could not be paired.

Paper-wide results and their limitations: VDJdb matching was skewed toward anti-spike CD8 responses, so virus-specific expansions were likely underestimated and private and CD4 specificities were missed.

Set within a cohort of healthcare workers in London, UK, this nested case-control study involved weekly PCR testing of nasopharyngeal swabs along with blood sampling. Healthcare workers were enrolled in the week of the UK lockdown, from 23 to 31 March 2020, and were followed every week for up to about 15 weeks. Libraries were built with 5' RACE. Sequenced on a NextSeq 500. The TCR library protocol attached unique molecular identifiers to individual cDNA molecules to correct for sequencing error and PCR bias. Sequencing covered both TCR alpha and beta chains, and within each sample the abundances of alpha and beta sequences were tightly co-correlated. The source study handled its data this way. Decombinator V4 was used to annotate TCR sequences for V gene, J gene and CDR3. TCRs were defined as expanded if a significant change between any two time points was detected under a Poisson model with p below 0.0001. TCR abundances were normalised to the total number of TCRs sequenced per sample and were expressed as counts per million. MAIT TCRs were defined by TRAV1-2 paired with TRAJ12, TRAJ20 or TRAJ33, and iNKT TCRs by TRAV10 paired with TRAJ18. A search of VDJdb, accessed on 1 November 2021, was run for TCRs annotated to CMV, EBV and SARS-CoV-2, with TCRs annotated for multiple antigens excluded. Using fastp at Q25 and MiXCR, TCRdb reprocessed the public reads and kept productive beta chains. Rows with a matching CDR3 protein are joined into one entry that keeps the most common DNA and genes. For this entry, the V and J calls and clone size follow TCRdb and not the study's own pipeline. The table for this sample lists 55,000 to 80,000 distinct CDR3 sequences; about 11% of them were counted only once. Almost 6.5% of the sample comes from the top ten.

The CDR3, cysteine through phenylalanine, is 15 amino acids long. Only CDR3 DNA is held: 45 bases, read in frame from base 1. In the germline V gene, CDR1 corresponds to MNHEY and CDR2 to SVGEGT. From V the trimming removes 5 bases and from J it removes 8 bases, while the gene matches leave 13 bases of the junction unaccounted for. Recombination joined TRBV6-2 or TRBV6-3 with TRBJ1-2, and TRBD1 matches 8 of the central bases. Material: whole blood. The TCR comes from an adult who was a healthcare worker with PCR-confirmed SARS-CoV-2 infection or an uninfected control (not recorded which). The DNA sequence is as follows: TGTGCCAGCAGTACCTCCTCGACAGGGGTGAGAGGCTACACCTTC. It is translated as CASSTSSTGVRGYTF.